The present T cell receptor beta chain was sequenced within a study of blood T cell repertoires in COVID-19. Study at large: PBMCs, B-cell-depleted T cells, or T cells provided the cDNA or gDNA that made up the material.

Germline V lookup: CDR1 LGHNA, CDR2 YSLEER. There are 18 residues in the CDR3. Unmatched junction bases numbered 12, after V lost 0 bases and J lost 6 bases. Per the original data handling: Reference gene primer amplification in the assay estimated nucleated cell counts. TCRdb keeps only in-frame clones here, not all; method: immunoSEQ multiplex PCR. That table is the source of V, J and clone size, and D and trimming were worked out from the DNA. The sample has roughly 500,000 clones, more than 75% seen once; the top ten hold less than 2%. The specimen was PBMCs or T cells enriched from blood (not recorded which). This TCR came from a woman between 35 and 50 years old who had recovered from COVID-19. The rearrangement joins TRBV4-3 to TRBJ1-2; TRBD1 aligns across 11 bases. The CDR3 reads CASSQDRTGGQGVDGYTF. CDR3 DNA: TGCGCCAGCAGCCAAGATCGCACTGGGGGACAGGGGGTCGATGGCTACACCTTC.